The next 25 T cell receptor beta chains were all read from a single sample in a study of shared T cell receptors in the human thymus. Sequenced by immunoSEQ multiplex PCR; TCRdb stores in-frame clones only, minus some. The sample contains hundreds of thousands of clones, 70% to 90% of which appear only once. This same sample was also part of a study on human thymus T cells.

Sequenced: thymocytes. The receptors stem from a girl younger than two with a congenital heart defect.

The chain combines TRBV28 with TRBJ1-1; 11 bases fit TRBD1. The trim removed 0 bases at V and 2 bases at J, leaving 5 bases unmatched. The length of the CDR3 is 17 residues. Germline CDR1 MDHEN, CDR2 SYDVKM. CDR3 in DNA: TGTGCCAGCAGTTTATGGGGACAGGGGGAGAGCAACACTGAAGCTTTCTTT. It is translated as CASSLWGQGESNTEAFF.

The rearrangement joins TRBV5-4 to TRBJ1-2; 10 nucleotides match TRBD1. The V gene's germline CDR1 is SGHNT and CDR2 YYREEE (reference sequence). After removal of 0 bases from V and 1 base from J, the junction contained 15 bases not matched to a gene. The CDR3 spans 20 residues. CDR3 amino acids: CASSLVFGTGDSFYNYGYTF. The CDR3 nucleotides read TGTGCCAGCAGCTTGGTCTTTGGGACAGGGGATTCATTTTATAACTATGGCTACACCTTC.

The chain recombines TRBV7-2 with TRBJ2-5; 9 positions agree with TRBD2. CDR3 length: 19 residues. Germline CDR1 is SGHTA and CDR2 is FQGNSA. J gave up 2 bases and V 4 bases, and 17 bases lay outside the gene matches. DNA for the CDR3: TGTGCCAGCAGCTCAGGTTGGGGGCGGGGGGGCGATGCACAAGAGACCCAGTACTTC. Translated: CASSSGWGRGGDAQETQYF.

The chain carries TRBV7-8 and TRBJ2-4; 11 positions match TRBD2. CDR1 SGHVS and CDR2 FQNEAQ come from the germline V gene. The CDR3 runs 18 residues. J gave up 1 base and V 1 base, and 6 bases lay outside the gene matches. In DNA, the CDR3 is TGTGCCAGCAGCTTAGGGGGTAGCGGGGGGGCCGCCAAAAACATTCAGTACTTC. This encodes CASSLGGSGGAAKNIQYF.

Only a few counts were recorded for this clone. CDR3 protein: CASSLARQGSADGEQFF. For the CDR3, the DNA is TGTGCCAGCAGCTTAGCGCGACAGGGGTCGGCGGATGGTGAGCAGTTCTTC. The V call is TRBV7-8, the J call TRBJ2-1, with 8 bases fitting TRBD1. CDR3 size: 17 residues. Germline V gives CDR1 SGHVS, CDR2 FQNEAQ. Germline trimming cut 0 bases from V and 9 bases from J; bases unmatched to any gene: 13.

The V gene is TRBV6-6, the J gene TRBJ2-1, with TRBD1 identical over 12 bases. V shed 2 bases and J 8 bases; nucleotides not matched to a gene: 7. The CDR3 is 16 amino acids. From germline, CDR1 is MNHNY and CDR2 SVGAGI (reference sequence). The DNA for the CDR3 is TGTGCCAGCAGTTACGCCGCGGGACAGGGGGCTGATGAGCAGTTCTTC. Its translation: CASSYAAGQGADEQFF.

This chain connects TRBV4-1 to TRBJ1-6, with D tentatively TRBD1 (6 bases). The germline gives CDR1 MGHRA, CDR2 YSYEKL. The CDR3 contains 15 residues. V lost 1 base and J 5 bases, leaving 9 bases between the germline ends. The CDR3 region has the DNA TGCGCCAGCAGCCAAGGCCCAGGGGATAATTCACCCCTCCACTTT. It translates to CASSQGPGDNSPLHF.

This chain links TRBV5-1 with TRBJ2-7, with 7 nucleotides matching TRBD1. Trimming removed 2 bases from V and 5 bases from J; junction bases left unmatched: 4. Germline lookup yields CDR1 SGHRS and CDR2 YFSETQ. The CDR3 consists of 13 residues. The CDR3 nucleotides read TGCGCCAGCAGCTTTACAGGGGCCAACGAGCAGTACTTC. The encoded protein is CASSFTGANEQYF.

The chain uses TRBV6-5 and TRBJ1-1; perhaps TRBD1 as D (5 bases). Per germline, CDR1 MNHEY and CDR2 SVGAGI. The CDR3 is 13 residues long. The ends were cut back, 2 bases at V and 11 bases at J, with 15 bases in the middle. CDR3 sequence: CASSYPGGGDAFF. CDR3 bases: TGTGCCAGCAGTTACCCCGGGGGGGGTGATGCTTTCTTT.

The CDR3 sequence: CASPPGQGETQYF. In nucleotides, the CDR3 is TGTGCCAGCCCTCCGGGACAGGGGGAGACCCAGTACTTC. The V call is TRBV2, the J call TRBJ2-5; 10 bases agree with TRBD1. V shed 8 bases and J 5 bases; nucleotides not matched to a gene: 5. The CDR3 has 13 amino acids. Germline V gives CDR1 SNHLY, CDR2 FYNNEI.

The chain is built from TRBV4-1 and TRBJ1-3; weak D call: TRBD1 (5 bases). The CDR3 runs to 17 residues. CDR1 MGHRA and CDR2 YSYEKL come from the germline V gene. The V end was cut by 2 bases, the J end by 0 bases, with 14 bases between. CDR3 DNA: TGCGCCAGCAGCCAATACCCAGGGAACCGCTCTGGAAACACCATATATTTT. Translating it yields CASSQYPGNRSGNTIYF.

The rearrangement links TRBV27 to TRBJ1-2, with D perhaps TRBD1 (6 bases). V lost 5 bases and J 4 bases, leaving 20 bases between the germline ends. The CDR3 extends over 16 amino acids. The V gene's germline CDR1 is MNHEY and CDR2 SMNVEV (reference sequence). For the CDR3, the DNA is TGTGCCAGCAGTAAGACGGCGGACAGTCAGTCCTATGGCTACACCTTC. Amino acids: CASSKTADSQSYGYTF.

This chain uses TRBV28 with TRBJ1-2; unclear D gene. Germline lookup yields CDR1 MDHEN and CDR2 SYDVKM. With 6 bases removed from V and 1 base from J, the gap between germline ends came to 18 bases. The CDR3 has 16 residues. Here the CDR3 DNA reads TGTGCCAGCAGCTATACCCCCCGTACAGATAACTATGGCTACACCTTC. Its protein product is CASSYTPRTDNYGYTF.

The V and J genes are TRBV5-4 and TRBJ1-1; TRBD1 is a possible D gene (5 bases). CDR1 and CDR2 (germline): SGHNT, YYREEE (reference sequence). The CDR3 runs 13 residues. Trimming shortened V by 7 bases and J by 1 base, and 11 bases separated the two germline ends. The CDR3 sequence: CASLSGGNTEAFF. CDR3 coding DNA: TGTGCCAGCTTGTCGGGGGGGAACACTGAAGCTTTCTTT.

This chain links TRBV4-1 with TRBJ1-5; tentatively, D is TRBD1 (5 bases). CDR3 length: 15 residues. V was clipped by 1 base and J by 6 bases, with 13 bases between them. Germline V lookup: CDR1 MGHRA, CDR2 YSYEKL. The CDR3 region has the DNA TGCGCCAGCAGCCAAGTATCGGGGGTAATTCAGCCCCAGCATTTT. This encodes CASSQVSGVIQPQHF.

The CDR3 region has the DNA TGTGCCAGCAGCGTAGGAACAGGGGTGAGCACTGAAGCTTTCTTT. It codes for CASSVGTGVSTEAFF. This chain connects TRBV9 to TRBJ1-1, with TRBD1 matching over 7 bases. The V and J ends lost 0 bases and 4 bases, in that order; junction bases with no gene match: 6. There are 15 residues in the CDR3. Germline CDR1 reads SGDLS; CDR2 reads YYNGEE.

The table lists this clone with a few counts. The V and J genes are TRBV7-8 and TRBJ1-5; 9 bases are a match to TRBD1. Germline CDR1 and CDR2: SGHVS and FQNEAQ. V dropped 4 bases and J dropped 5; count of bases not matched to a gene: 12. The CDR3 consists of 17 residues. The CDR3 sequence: CASSSSTGGFADQPQHF. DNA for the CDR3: TGTGCCAGCAGCTCCTCAACAGGGGGCTTTGCGGATCAGCCCCAGCATTTT.

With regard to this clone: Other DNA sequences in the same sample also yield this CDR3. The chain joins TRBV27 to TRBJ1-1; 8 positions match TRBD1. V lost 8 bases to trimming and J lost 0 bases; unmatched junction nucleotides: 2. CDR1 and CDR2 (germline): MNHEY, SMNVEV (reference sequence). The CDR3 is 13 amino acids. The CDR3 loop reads CASRTGLNTEAFF. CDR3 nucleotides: TGTGCCAGCCGGACAGGGCTGAACACTGAAGCTTTCTTT.

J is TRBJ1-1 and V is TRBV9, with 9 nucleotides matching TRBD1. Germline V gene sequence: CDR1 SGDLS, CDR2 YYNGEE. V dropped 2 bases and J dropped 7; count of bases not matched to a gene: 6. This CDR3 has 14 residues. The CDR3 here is CASSVLGQGSEAFF. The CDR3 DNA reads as TGTGCCAGCAGCGTGTTGGGACAGGGAAGTGAAGCTTTCTTT.

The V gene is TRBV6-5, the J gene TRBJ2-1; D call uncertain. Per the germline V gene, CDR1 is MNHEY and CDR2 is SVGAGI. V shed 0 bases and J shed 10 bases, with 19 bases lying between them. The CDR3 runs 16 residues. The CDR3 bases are TGTGCCAGCAGTTACTCGAATGTCAGTGCATTTGTGGAGCAGTTCTTC. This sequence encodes CASSYSNVSAFVEQFF.

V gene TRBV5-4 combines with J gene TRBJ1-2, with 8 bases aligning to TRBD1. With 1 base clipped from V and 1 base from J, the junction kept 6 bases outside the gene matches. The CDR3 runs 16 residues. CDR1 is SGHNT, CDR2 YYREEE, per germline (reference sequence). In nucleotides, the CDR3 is TGTGCCAGCAGCTTGAGGACAGGGAATCTTAACTATGGCTACACCTTC. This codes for CASSLRTGNLNYGYTF.

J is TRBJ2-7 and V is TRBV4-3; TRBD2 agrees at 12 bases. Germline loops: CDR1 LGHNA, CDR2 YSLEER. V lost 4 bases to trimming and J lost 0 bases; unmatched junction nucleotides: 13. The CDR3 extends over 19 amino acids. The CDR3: CASSLDWGLAGSYSYEQYF. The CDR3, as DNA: TGCGCCAGCAGCCTTGATTGGGGACTAGCGGGCTCCTACTCCTACGAGCAGTACTTC.

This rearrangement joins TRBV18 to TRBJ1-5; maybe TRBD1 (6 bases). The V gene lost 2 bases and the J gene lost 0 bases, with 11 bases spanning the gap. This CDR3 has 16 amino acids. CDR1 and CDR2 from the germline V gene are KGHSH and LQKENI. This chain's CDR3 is CASSPYRAASNQPQHF. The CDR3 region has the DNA TGTGCCAGCTCACCATACAGGGCAGCTAGCAATCAGCCCCAGCATTTT.

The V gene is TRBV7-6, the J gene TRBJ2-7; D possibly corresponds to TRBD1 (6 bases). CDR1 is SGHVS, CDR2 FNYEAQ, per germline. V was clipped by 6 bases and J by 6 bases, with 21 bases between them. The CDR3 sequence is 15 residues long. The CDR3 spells CASRPQQGLSGEQYF. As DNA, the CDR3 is TGTGCCAGCAGACCCCAACAGGGCTTATCAGGCGAGCAGTACTTC.

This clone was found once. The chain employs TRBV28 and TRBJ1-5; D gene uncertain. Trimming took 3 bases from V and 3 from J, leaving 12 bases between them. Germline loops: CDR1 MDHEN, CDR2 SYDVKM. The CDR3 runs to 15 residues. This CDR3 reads CASSLRVRHNQPQHF. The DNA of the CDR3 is TGTGCCAGCAGTTTGAGGGTCCGTCACAATCAGCCCCAGCATTTT.